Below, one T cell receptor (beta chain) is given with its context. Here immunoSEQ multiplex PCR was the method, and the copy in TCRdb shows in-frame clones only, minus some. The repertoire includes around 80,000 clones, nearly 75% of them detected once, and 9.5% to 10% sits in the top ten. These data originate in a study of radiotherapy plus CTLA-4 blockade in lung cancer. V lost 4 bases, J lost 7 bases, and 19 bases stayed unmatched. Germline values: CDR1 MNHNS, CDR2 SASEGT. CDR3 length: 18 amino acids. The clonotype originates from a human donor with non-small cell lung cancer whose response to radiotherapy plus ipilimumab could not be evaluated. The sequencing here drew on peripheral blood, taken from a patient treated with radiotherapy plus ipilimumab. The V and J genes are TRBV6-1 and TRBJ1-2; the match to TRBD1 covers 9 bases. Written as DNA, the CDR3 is TGTGCCAGCAGTGCCGGGGGACAGGGCCTTTTATTGAGGAGTGGCTACACCTTC. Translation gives CASSAGGQGLLLRSGYTF.